The next 20 T cell receptor beta chains were all read from a single sample in a study of shared clonotypes between healthy human individuals. The assay was immunoSEQ multiplex PCR, and TCRdb's table has in-frame clones only and misses some. The table shows hundreds of thousands of clones, with around 76% occurring only once. The sample was PBMCs. The receptors were gathered from a woman in her thirties or forties in good health. Some clones in this sample may be carry-over from other donors' samples.

For the CDR3, the DNA is TGTGCCAGCAGCCGTTCGCTAGCGCCGAACACCGGGGAGCTGTTTTTT. It yields the protein CASSRSLAPNTGELFF. The chain joins TRBV7-9 to TRBJ2-2, with D possibly matching TRBD2 (6 bases). This CDR3 has 16 residues. The V end lost 5 bases, the J end lost 0 bases, and 13 bases lay between the germline ends. Germline V gene data show CDR1 as SEHNR and CDR2 as FQNEAQ (reference sequence).

This rearrangement joins TRBV5-1 to TRBJ2-1, with 8 nucleotides matching TRBD2. V lost 5 bases, J lost 6 bases, and 10 bases stayed unmatched. CDR1 and CDR2 from the germline V gene are SGHRS and YFSETQ. The CDR3 loop spans 15 amino acids. CDR3 in DNA: TGCGCCAGCAGTATCGGGACTAGTCCTGGCAATGAGCAGTTCTTC. It translates to CASSIGTSPGNEQFF.

The genes are TRBV7-3 and TRBJ2-1; 9 nucleotides align to TRBD1. This CDR3 comprises 17 residues. The trim removed 2 bases at V and 4 bases at J, leaving 9 bases unmatched. CDR1 SGHTA and CDR2 FQGTGA come from the germline V gene. The CDR3 nucleotides are TGTGCCAGCAGCTTACACCGTGGGACAGGGCTATACAATGAGCAGTTCTTC. Protein product: CASSLHRGTGLYNEQFF.

The chain has TRBV10-3 and TRBJ2-7; possible D gene TRBD1, 6 bases. The CDR3 length is 14 residues. In germline, CDR1 is ENHRY, CDR2 SYGVKD. The V and J ends lost 6 bases and 5 bases respectively, with 17 bases between them. The CDR3 sequence is CAIRTGGEGNEQYF. CDR3 nucleotide sequence: TGTGCCATCAGGACAGGCGGCGAGGGGAACGAGCAGTACTTC.

The V call is TRBV11-2, the J call TRBJ2-7; possible D gene TRBD2, 5 bases. CDR1 and CDR2 from the germline V gene are SGHAT and FQNNGV. This CDR3 is built from 13 residues. Trimming cost V 4 bases and J 2 bases, with 9 bases left between them. In DNA form, the CDR3 reads TGTGCCAGCAGCTCCGGGGTCCCCTACGAGCAGTACTTC. The encoded protein is CASSSGVPYEQYF. The whole variable domain, remainder taken from reference TRBV11-2 and TRBJ2-7, is EAGVAQSPRYKIIEKRQSVAFWCNPISGHATLYWYQQILGQGPKLLIQFQNNGVVDDSQLPKDRFSAERLKGVDSTLKIQPAKLEDSAVYLCASSSGVPYEQYFGPGTRLTVT.

The CDR3 protein is CASSLRTSGTTDTQYF. The CDR3 DNA is TGTGCCAGCAGCCTCCGGACTAGCGGGACCACAGATACGCAGTATTTT. The gene calls are TRBV9 and TRBJ2-3; TRBD2 matches 12 bases. CDR1 is SGDLS, CDR2 YYNGEE, per germline. This CDR3 contains 16 residues. V gave up 4 bases and J gave up 2 bases; unmatched junction bases: 5.

Turning to this clone: The likely explanation is a read error, given a far larger clone one base away. The same CDR3 is also encoded by other DNA sequences in this sample. This rearrangement joins TRBV27 to TRBJ2-1; the D is unclear. The germline gives CDR1 MNHEY, CDR2 SMNVEV (reference sequence). The length of the CDR3 is 12 residues. V lost 6 bases, J lost 10 bases, and 13 bases lay in between. This CDR3 is CASSPLEEEQFF. CDR3 nucleotide sequence: TGTGCCAGCAGCCCCTTAGAGGAAGAGCAGTTCTTC.

The V call is TRBV30, the J call TRBJ1-5; 9 nucleotides line up with TRBD1. The ends lost 5 bases at V and 7 bases at J; junction bases unmatched: 6. Looked up from germline, CDR1 is GTSNPN and CDR2 is SVGIG (reference sequence). The CDR3 totals 13 residues. The CDR3 DNA is TGTGCCTGGGGGACAGGGAGCAGCCAGCCCCAGCATTTT. It specifies CAWGTGSSQPQHF.

Points on this clone: This same CDR3 is encoded by further DNA sequences in the sample. The chain employs TRBV28 and TRBJ2-7; 13 nucleotides agree with TRBD2. The length of the CDR3 is 15 residues. V dropped 6 bases and J dropped 0; count of bases not matched to a gene: 2. CDR1 is MDHEN and CDR2 is SYDVKM in the germline V gene. Written as DNA, the CDR3 is TGTGCCAGCAGGGGACTAGCGGGAAGCTCCTACGAGCAGTACTTC. It is translated as CASRGLAGSSYEQYF. Based on the CDR3 plus reference TRBV28 and TRBJ2-7, the full variable domain is DVKVTQSSRYLVKRTGEKVFLECVQDMDHENMFWYRQDPGLGLRLIYFSYDVKMKEKGDIPEGYSVSREKKERFSLILESASTNQTSMYLCASRGLAGSSYEQYFGPGTRLTVT.

This clone was recorded only once. The chain carries TRBV18 and TRBJ2-5; 9 nucleotides match TRBD2. This CDR3 is 17 amino acids long. The J segment lost 7 bases and the V segment lost 3 bases, leaving 15 bases of the junction unmatched. Germline V gene lookup returns CDR1 KGHSH and CDR2 LQKENI. The CDR3 spells CASSPLLAGGPPGTQYF. CDR3 DNA sequence: TGTGCCAGCTCACCTCTGCTCGCGGGAGGGCCGCCAGGGACCCAGTACTTC.

V usage is TRBV27 and J usage is TRBJ1-2, with D possibly TRBD1 on 5 matching bases. This CDR3 is built from 15 residues. Germline CDR1 reads MNHEY; CDR2 reads SMNVEV (reference sequence). Trimming removed 7 bases at V and 4 bases at J, with 19 bases between. DNA for the CDR3: TGTGCCAGCACCTCAAATGGGGACGGTTCCTATGGCTACACCTTC. It encodes CASTSNGDGSYGYTF.

The gene calls are TRBV2 and TRBJ2-1; 10 positions agree with TRBD2. Germline V gene sequence: CDR1 SNHLY, CDR2 FYNNEI. This CDR3 has 13 amino acids. V was pared by 10 bases and J by 9 bases, with 9 bases of the junction left unmatched. The CDR3 region has the DNA TGTGCCACGAGAATAGCGGGAGGAGGTGAGCAGTTCTTC. Amino acid sequence: CATRIAGGGEQFF.

This chain uses TRBV21-1 with TRBJ2-7; the DNA was not used to check the table's D call, TRBD2. TRBV21-1 is a pseudogene segment. This CDR3 comprises 16 residues. CDR3 in DNA: TGTGCCAGCAGCAAAGCAGGACTAGCGGGCTCCTACGAGCAGTACTTC. It yields the protein CASSKAGLAGSYEQYF.

This chain connects TRBV18 to TRBJ1-1; D gene ambiguous. CDR1 KGHSH and CDR2 LQKENI come from the germline V gene. V was cut by 5 bases and J by 5 bases, with 12 bases left in between. The CDR3 runs 13 residues. CDR3 DNA: TGTGCCAGCTCATGGAGCGGGGATACTGAAGCTTTCTTT. This translates into CASSWSGDTEAFF.

The chain couples TRBV18 to TRBJ2-7, with 7 bases fitting TRBD1. With V trimmed by 3 bases and J by 0 bases, 5 bases remained unmatched. Per germline, CDR1 KGHSH and CDR2 LQKENI. The CDR3 has 15 amino acids. CDR3 region: CASSPKGASSYEQYF. CDR3 coding DNA: TGTGCCAGCTCACCCAAGGGGGCGAGCTCCTACGAGCAGTACTTC.

Only a few counts were recorded for this clone. A single base separates this from a much larger clone, so it may be a read error. Other DNA sequences within the sample encode an identical CDR3. The rearrangement joins TRBV7-3 to TRBJ1-1; maybe TRBD1 (6 bases). This CDR3 contains 13 residues. Per the germline V gene, CDR1 is SGHTA and CDR2 is FQGTGA. The V and J ends lost 3 bases and 1 base respectively, with 6 bases between them. DNA for the CDR3: TGTGCCAGCAGCTTGACAGGGAACACTGAAGCTTTCTTT. Translated: CASSLTGNTEAFF.

The V gene is TRBV7-9, the J gene TRBJ2-1, with a possible D match to TRBD2 (6 bases). Germline V gene lookup returns CDR1 SEHNR and CDR2 FQNEAQ (reference sequence). Trimming took off 1 base at V and 3 bases at J, with 13 bases between the two ends. The CDR3 runs to 16 residues. This chain's CDR3 is CASSLEASEVYNEQFF. CDR3 coding DNA: TGTGCCAGCAGCTTAGAAGCTAGCGAGGTCTACAATGAGCAGTTCTTC. Full variable domain (remainder filled in from reference TRBV7-9 and TRBJ2-1): DTGVSQNPRHKITKRGQNVTFRCDPISEHNRLYWYRQTLGQGPEFLTYFQNEAQLEKSRLLSDRFSAERPKGSFSTLEIQRTEQGDSAMYLCASSLEASEVYNEQFFGPGTRLTVL.

This clone was picked up one time. DNA for the CDR3: TGTGCCAGCAGGGACATTTTCTCTGGAAACACCATATATTTT. Its protein is CASRDIFSGNTIYF. The chain joins TRBV27 to TRBJ1-3; a weak D match, TRBD1 (5 bases). This CDR3 has 14 amino acids. Germline assignment: CDR1 MNHEY and CDR2 SMNVEV (reference sequence). The germline V and J ends were trimmed by 6 bases and 0 bases, with 9 bases remaining between them.

This chain's CDR3 is CASSKGQGPEQYF. CDR3 coding DNA: TGTGCCAGCAGTAAAGGACAGGGACCCGAGCAGTACTTC. The chain joins TRBV27 to TRBJ2-7; 8 nucleotides agree with TRBD1. Germline CDR1 MNHEY, CDR2 SMNVEV (reference sequence). The length of the CDR3 is 13 residues. Trimming cost V 5 bases and J 6 bases; bases outside gene matches: 6.

The J gene is TRBJ1-2, the V gene TRBV7-8, with 7 bases that match TRBD1. This CDR3 has 16 amino acids. The V gene end was trimmed by 5 bases and the J gene end by 4 bases; junction bases not matched to a gene: 13. CDR1 and CDR2 from the germline V gene are SGHVS and FQNEAQ. CDR3 amino acids: CASSPLTRDSFYGYTF. The DNA of the CDR3 is TGTGCCAGCAGCCCCCTGACCCGGGACAGCTTCTATGGCTACACCTTC.